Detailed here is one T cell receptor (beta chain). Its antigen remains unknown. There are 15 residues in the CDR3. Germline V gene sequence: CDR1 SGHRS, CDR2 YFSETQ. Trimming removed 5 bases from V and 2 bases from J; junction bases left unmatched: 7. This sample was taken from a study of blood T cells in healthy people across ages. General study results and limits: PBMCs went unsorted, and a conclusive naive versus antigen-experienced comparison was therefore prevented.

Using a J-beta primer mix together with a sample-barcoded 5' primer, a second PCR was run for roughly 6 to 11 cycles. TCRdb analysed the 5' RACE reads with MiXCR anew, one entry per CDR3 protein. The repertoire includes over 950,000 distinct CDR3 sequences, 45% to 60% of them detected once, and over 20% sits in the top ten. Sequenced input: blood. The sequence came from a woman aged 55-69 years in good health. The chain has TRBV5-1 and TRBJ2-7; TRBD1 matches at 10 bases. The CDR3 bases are TGCGCCAGCAGTAGGGGACAGGGGACTACCTACGAGCAGTACTTC. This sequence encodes CASSRGQGTTYEQYF.